What follows describes a single T cell receptor beta chain. The data stem from a study of early T cells in non-severe SARS-CoV-2 infection. For the study at large: The chains were unpaired, and the sequenced material was bulk RNA from unsorted whole blood.

Trimming took 10 bases from V and 0 from J, leaving 15 bases between them. Germline V lookup: CDR1 MNHEY, CDR2 SVGAGI. This CDR3 spans 15 amino acids. Individual cDNA molecules each received unique molecular identifiers attached to them. MiXCR, run by TCRdb on the 5' RACE reads, gives a single entry per CDR3 protein. The sample has roughly 12,000 distinct CDR3 sequences, around 5% seen once. The sequence was collected from an adult who was a healthcare worker with PCR-confirmed SARS-CoV-2 infection or an uninfected control (not recorded which). The sample taken for sequencing was whole blood. J is TRBJ1-4 and V is TRBV6-5; D is unclear. The CDR3: CATSFKASTNEKLFF. In DNA form, the CDR3 reads TGTGCCACCTCGTTTAAGGCCTCAACTAATGAAAAACTGTTTTTT.